The rows below give T cell receptor beta chains drawn from one sample of a study of beta chain features in type 1 diabetes. TCRdb's table, derived via immunoSEQ multiplex PCR, lists solely in-frame clones and lacks some. The top ten clones hold approximately 0.099% of a sample with hundreds of thousands of clones, less than 20% of them seen once. Sequencing was carried out using naive CD4+ T cells from blood. These TCRs come from a man younger than 35 in good health. The CDR3 runs from the conserved cysteine through the conserved F or W. The order of the fields is V gene, CDR3 length, clone size, CDR3 protein. The size of a clone is reported for some rows only, either as once, few or many, or as a class for expanded clones.

V gene: TRBV13
CDR3 length: 18
clone size: NA
CDR3 protein: CASSQPGQGKVAGQPQHF

V gene: TRBV28
CDR3 length: 14
clone size: few
CDR3 protein: CASRNPTGAYEQYF

V gene: TRBV5-1
CDR3 length: 13
clone size: NA
CDR3 protein: CASSLLGTGELFF

V gene: TRBV7-2
CDR3 length: 15
clone size: few
CDR3 protein: CASSVHGTSGGAPYF

V gene: TRBV19
CDR3 length: 12
clone size: NA
CDR3 protein: CASSIDVQPQHF

V gene: TRBV7-2
CDR3 length: 15
clone size: NA
CDR3 protein: CASSLATGPGNTIYF

V gene: TRBV2
CDR3 length: 14
clone size: few
CDR3 protein: CASSGYRARETQYF

V gene: TRBV5-4
CDR3 length: 16
clone size: few
CDR3 protein: CASRAGTNGLAGIQYF

V gene: TRBV2
CDR3 length: 17
clone size: NA
CDR3 protein: CARSDRTSGRGQETQYF

V gene: TRBV27
CDR3 length: 14
clone size: NA
CDR3 protein: CASSFGRRNTEAFF

V gene: TRBV19
CDR3 length: 15
clone size: NA
CDR3 protein: CASSIFGERVNIQYF

V gene: TRBV14
CDR3 length: 13
clone size: few
CDR3 protein: CASSQGHRPREYF